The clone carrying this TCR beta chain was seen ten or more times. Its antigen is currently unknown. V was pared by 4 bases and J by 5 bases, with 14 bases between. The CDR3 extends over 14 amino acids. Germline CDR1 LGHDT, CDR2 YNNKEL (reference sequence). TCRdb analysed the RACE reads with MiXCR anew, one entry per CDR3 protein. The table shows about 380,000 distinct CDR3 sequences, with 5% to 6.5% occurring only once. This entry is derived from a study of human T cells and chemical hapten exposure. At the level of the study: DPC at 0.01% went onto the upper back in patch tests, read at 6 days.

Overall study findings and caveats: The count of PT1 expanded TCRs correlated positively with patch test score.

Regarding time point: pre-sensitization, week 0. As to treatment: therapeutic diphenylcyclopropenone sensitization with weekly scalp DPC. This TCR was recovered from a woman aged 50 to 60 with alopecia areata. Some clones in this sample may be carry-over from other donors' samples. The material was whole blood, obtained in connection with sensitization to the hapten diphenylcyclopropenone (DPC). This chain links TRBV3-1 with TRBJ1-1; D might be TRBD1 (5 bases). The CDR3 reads CASSPRAGQTEAFF. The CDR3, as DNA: TGTGCCAGCAGCCCGAGGGCGGGGCAAACTGAAGCTTTCTTT. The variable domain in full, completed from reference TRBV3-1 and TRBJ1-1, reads DTAVSQTPKYLVTQMGNDKSIKCEQNLGHDTMYWYKQDSKKFLKIMFSYNNKELIINETVPNRFSPKSPDKAHLNLHINSLELGDSAVYFCASSPRAGQTEAFFGQGTRLTVV.